The 26 T cell receptor beta chains below all came from one sample that was sequenced in a study of T cells in Graves' hyperthyroidism and ophthalmopathy (dated by TCRdb to the late 2010s). Libraries came from multiplex PCR. Instrument on record: Illumina HiSeq 2000. TCR beta CDR3 regions were amplified from RNA transcripts. A first-round RT-PCR of the TCR CDR3 used the HTBI primer set with the Qiagen OneStep RT-PCR kit. The public reads were run again by TCRdb, first through fastp at Q25 and then through MiXCR, and only productive beta chains were kept. Each record represents a unique CDR3 protein, reported with the most common genes and DNA among its rows. In all, the sample holds roughly 500,000 distinct CDR3 sequences, and 46% of those were seen once. Of the sample, about two fifths is held by the ten largest clones. Sequenced material: peripheral blood or thyroid tissue (not recorded which). These receptors all stem from an adult woman with Graves' disease, either hyperthyroidism or ophthalmopathy (not recorded which).

The chain is built from TRBV5-1 and TRBJ2-6; the match to TRBD2 covers 7 bases. Trimming took 0 bases from V and 7 from J; bases not matched to a gene: 4. The CDR3 covers 15 residues. Germline assignment: CDR1 SGHRS and CDR2 YFSETQ. CDR3 loop: CASSLDGRGANVLTF. Here the CDR3 DNA reads TGCGCCAGCAGCTTGGATGGGAGGGGAGCCAACGTCCTGACTTTC. Full variable domain (rest looked up from reference TRBV5-1 and TRBJ2-6): KAGVTQTPRYLIKTRGQQVTLSCSPISGHRSVSWYQQTPGQGLQFLFEYFSETQRNKGNFPGRFSGRQFSNSRSEMNVSTLELGDSALYLCASSLDGRGANVLTFGAGSRLTVL.

This clonotype was counted at least ten times. The gene calls are TRBV6-5 and TRBJ1-3; D is perhaps TRBD1 (5 bases). V lost 4 bases and J 0 bases, leaving 10 bases between the germline ends. This CDR3 comprises 15 residues. The germline V gene has CDR1 MNHEY and CDR2 SVGAGI. The CDR3 DNA sequence: TGTGCCAGCAGTTCGGGACGATTCTCTGGAAACACCATATATTTT. Amino acid sequence: CASSSGRFSGNTIYF.

This chain connects TRBV24-1 to TRBJ2-5; TRBD2 matches at 8 bases. This CDR3 is built from 13 residues. With V trimmed by 9 bases and J by 4 bases, 6 bases remained unmatched. CDR1 KGHDR and CDR2 SFDVKD come from the germline V gene. The CDR3 here is CATSSLAGETQYF. As DNA, the CDR3 is TGTGCCACCTCCTCGCTAGCGGGAGAGACCCAGTACTTC.

There are many counts of this clonotype. The genes are TRBV7-9 and TRBJ2-7, with 11 bases aligning to TRBD2. V lost 6 bases and J lost 5; bases outside the gene matches: 3. CDR1 SEHNR and CDR2 FQNEAQ come from the germline V gene (reference sequence). This CDR3 is built from 13 residues. The CDR3 coding sequence is TGTGCCAGCAGTGTAGCGGGAGGGCACGAGCAGTACTTC. It yields the protein CASSVAGGHEQYF.

The chain combines TRBV25-1 with TRBJ1-1, with D unclear. CDR1 and CDR2 from the germline V gene are MGHDK and SYGVNS. CDR3 size: 12 residues. For the CDR3, the DNA is TGTGCTAGGCCGCGGGGAAGGACTGAAGCTTTCTTT. This translates into CARPRGRTEAFF.

This clonotype came up many times. The chain combines TRBV20-1 with TRBJ2-5, with 12 bases identical to TRBD2. V was pared by 5 bases and J by 4 bases, with 8 bases of the junction left unmatched. The length of the CDR3 is 15 residues. Germline CDR1 reads DFQATT; CDR2 reads SNEGSKA (reference sequence). DNA for the CDR3: TGCAGTGCTGACCTGACTAGCGGGAGAGGAGAGACCCAGTACTTC. It translates to CSADLTSGRGETQYF.

This clonotype was picked up one time. This chain uses TRBV24-1 with TRBJ1-1; D is ambiguous. The CDR3 sequence is 14 residues long. The germline V gene encodes CDR1 KGHDR and CDR2 SFDVKD. Trimming took off 6 bases at V and 3 bases at J, with 13 bases between the two ends. The CDR3 DNA sequence: TGTGCCACCAGTAATATGGGTTGGGACACTGAAGCTTTCTTT. Its translation: CATSNMGWDTEAFF.

This chain uses TRBV29-1 with TRBJ2-7; D unclear. Germline CDR1 is SQVTM and CDR2 is ANQGSEA. The ends were cut back, 4 bases at V and 5 bases at J, with 15 bases in the middle. The CDR3 runs 13 residues. CDR3 DNA: TGCAGCGTTGTAAGAGTTCCCCATAACGAGCAGTACTTC. It encodes CSVVRVPHNEQYF.

The table lists this clonotype with a few counts. The J gene is TRBJ2-3, the V gene TRBV20-1; TRBD2 is a possible D gene (7 bases). The V end was cut by 0 bases, the J end by 2 bases, with 12 bases between. CDR1 DFQATT and CDR2 SNEGSKA come from the germline V gene (reference sequence). The CDR3 has 15 amino acids. The CDR3 loop is CSARDWGGYTDTQYF. DNA for the CDR3: TGCAGTGCTAGAGATTGGGGGGGCTACACAGATACGCAGTATTTT.

This clonotype was observed many times. The chain couples TRBV4-3 to TRBJ2-7, with TRBD1 identical over 11 bases. CDR1 LGHNA and CDR2 YSLEER come from the germline V gene. After removal of 1 base from V and 3 bases from J, the junction contained 5 bases not matched to a gene. The CDR3 length is 16 residues. CDR3 amino acids: CASSQGWGQGVYEQYF. DNA of the CDR3: TGCGCCAGCAGCCAAGGTTGGGGACAGGGGGTCTACGAGCAGTACTTC.

This clonotype has ten or more counts. The chain employs TRBV7-3 and TRBJ2-2, with TRBD1 as a possible D gene (6 bases). The CDR3 covers 14 residues. V lost 5 bases to trimming and J lost 1 base, with 8 bases between them. The V gene's germline CDR1 is SGHTA and CDR2 FQGTGA. The CDR3 DNA reads as TGTGCCAGCAGCACACAGGGGAACACCGGGGAGCTGTTTTTT. Protein: CASSTQGNTGELFF. The entire variable domain, with the rest obtained from reference TRBV7-3 and TRBJ2-2, is as follows: GAGVSQTPSNKVTEKGKYVELRCDPISGHTALYWYRQSLGQGPEFLIYFQGTGAADDSGLPNDRFFAVRPEGSVSTLKIQRTERGDSAVYLCASSTQGNTGELFFGEGSRLTVL.

The gene calls are TRBV29-1 and TRBJ1-1; D unresolved. The V and J ends lost 4 bases and 0 bases respectively, with 9 bases between them. Germline CDR1 reads SQVTM; CDR2 reads ANQGSEA. CDR3 length equals 13 residues. CDR3 loop: CSVGGRLNTEAFF. As DNA, the CDR3 is TGCAGCGTTGGTGGCAGATTGAACACTGAAGCTTTCTTT.

The rearrangement links TRBV11-2 to TRBJ2-5; unclear D gene. V lost 0 bases to trimming and J lost 2 bases, with 13 bases between them. Looked up from germline, CDR1 is SGHAT and CDR2 is FQNNGV. This CDR3 is 16 amino acids long. CDR3 coding DNA: TGTGCCAGCAGCTTAGATCAAGAACAAGTACAAGAGACCCAGTACTTC. Translated: CASSLDQEQVQETQYF. The variable domain in full, completed from reference TRBV11-2 and TRBJ2-5, reads EAGVAQSPRYKIIEKRQSVAFWCNPISGHATLYWYQQILGQGPKLLIQFQNNGVVDDSQLPKDRFSAERLKGVDSTLKIQPAKLEDSAVYLCASSLDQEQVQETQYFGPGTRLLVL.

The genes are TRBV7-2 and TRBJ1-1; D gene ambiguous. This CDR3 comprises 14 residues. V was cut by 4 bases and J by 0 bases, with 9 bases left in between. CDR1 is SGHTA and CDR2 is FQGNSA in the germline V gene. CDR3 protein: CASSSLVVNTEAFF. As DNA, the CDR3 is TGTGCCAGCAGCTCCTTGGTGGTGAACACTGAAGCTTTCTTT.

This clonotype was observed a handful of times. This CDR3 reads CASSYSPRGGYEQYF. CDR3 DNA: TGTGCCAGCAGCTATAGTCCAAGGGGGGGCTACGAGCAGTACTTC. This rearrangement joins TRBV7-9 to TRBJ2-7, with a possible D match to TRBD2 (7 bases). Trimming cost V 4 bases and J 3 bases, with 16 bases left between them. Per germline, CDR1 SEHNR and CDR2 FQNEAQ (reference sequence). The CDR3 spans 15 residues.

The rearrangement uses TRBV25-1 and TRBJ1-1; D remains unclear. The CDR3 totals 15 residues. CDR1 is MGHDK, CDR2 SYGVNS, per germline. With 4 bases removed from V and 5 bases from J, the gap between germline ends came to 17 bases. CDR3 DNA sequence: TGTGCCAGCAGTGTACTTAGGCTGGAGAGGACTGAAGCTTTCTTT. It specifies CASSVLRLERTEAFF.

The chain uses TRBV29-1 and TRBJ1-5, with TRBD1 identical over 9 bases. The CDR3 runs to 13 residues. The junction had 3 bases not matched to a gene; V was cut back by 8 bases and J by 1 base. Germline CDR1 SQVTM, CDR2 ANQGSEA. CDR3 bases: TGCAGCTCGGACAGGGGAAGCAATCAGCCCCAGCATTTT. It translates to CSSDRGSNQPQHF.

This clonotype was seen at least ten times. CDR3 in amino acids: CASSEDRVYTGELFF. The CDR3 region has the DNA TGCGCCAGCAGTGAGGACAGGGTTTACACCGGGGAGCTGTTTTTT. This rearrangement joins TRBV5-1 to TRBJ2-2; TRBD1 aligns across 8 bases. The CDR3 is made up of 15 amino acids. Per germline, CDR1 SGHRS and CDR2 YFSETQ. After removal of 5 bases from V and 3 bases from J, the junction contained 6 bases not matched to a gene. The variable domain in full, completed from reference TRBV5-1 and TRBJ2-2, reads KAGVTQTPRYLIKTRGQQVTLSCSPISGHRSVSWYQQTPGQGLQFLFEYFSETQRNKGNFPGRFSGRQFSNSRSEMNVSTLELGDSALYLCASSEDRVYTGELFFGEGSRLTVL.

V usage is TRBV5-1 and J usage is TRBJ1-3, with D tentatively TRBD1 (5 bases). Between the trimmed V and J ends, which lost 0 bases and 7 bases, there was a span of 11 bases. CDR3 length equals 14 residues. The germline gives CDR1 SGHRS, CDR2 YFSETQ. CDR3 nucleotide sequence: TGCGCCAGCAGCTTGGGGCCGGGGGGGAACACCATATATTTT. Translation: CASSLGPGGNTIYF.

The gene calls are TRBV20-1 and TRBJ2-3; D perhaps matches TRBD2 (5 bases). The CDR3 is made up of 16 amino acids. Germline CDR1 is DFQATT and CDR2 is SNEGSKA (reference sequence). V lost 0 bases to trimming and J lost 0 bases, with 13 bases between them. In nucleotides, the CDR3 is TGCAGTGCTAGAGATCGAGTGGGAGTGAGCACAGATACGCAGTATTTT. This gives the protein CSARDRVGVSTDTQYF.

This clonotype was detected many times. V usage is TRBV29-1 and J usage is TRBJ1-2; 8 bases align to TRBD1. Germline-derived CDR1 and CDR2 are SQVTM and ANQGSEA. This CDR3 region has 14 residues. V lost 0 bases and J lost 7; bases outside the gene matches: 7. The CDR3 protein is CSVEEQGAGRGYTF. As DNA, the CDR3 is TGCAGCGTTGAAGAGCAGGGGGCGGGTCGTGGCTACACCTTC.

At least ten counts were recorded for this clonotype. V usage is TRBV28 and J usage is TRBJ1-5; D remains unclear. CDR1 and CDR2 from the germline V gene are MDHEN and SYDVKM. The length of the CDR3 is 12 residues. Trimming left V 7 bases short and J 7 bases short, with 11 bases between. The CDR3 is CASTANAQPQHF. The CDR3 DNA reads TGTGCCAGCACCGCGAATGCACAGCCCCAGCATTTT.

This clonotype appeared many times. CDR3 amino acids: CANTGTGGALETQYF. The CDR3 DNA reads TGTGCCAACACCGGGACAGGGGGCGCGCTGGAGACCCAGTACTTC. The V and J genes are TRBV6-5 and TRBJ2-5; TRBD1 matches 12 bases. The ends lost 10 bases at V and 5 bases at J; junction bases unmatched: 11. The CDR3 totals 15 residues. CDR1 and CDR2 (germline): MNHEY, SVGAGI.

This clonotype was counted many times. The rearrangement joins TRBV5-4 to TRBJ2-7, with D possibly matching TRBD2 (5 bases). The V gene lost 0 bases and the J gene lost 6 bases, with 10 bases spanning the gap. The CDR3 has 13 residues. The germline gives CDR1 SGHNT, CDR2 YYREEE (reference sequence). CDR3 bases: TGTGCCAGCAGCTTGGAGGCGGGCAGCGAGCAGTACTTC. This gives the protein CASSLEAGSEQYF.

As regards this clonotype: The junction departs from the called germline gene at one end, perhaps through a read error. This chain links TRBV9 with TRBJ1-1; 10 nucleotides agree with TRBD1. The CDR3 is made up of 16 amino acids. Germline V gene sequence: CDR1 SGDLS, CDR2 YYNGEE. The CDR3 protein is CASSPGQGMVNTEAFF. The CDR3 nucleotides are TGCGCCAGCAGCCCGGGACAGGGGATGGTGAACACTGAAGCTTTCTTT. Looking up the rest from reference TRBV9 and TRBJ1-1 gives the full variable domain: DSGVTQTPKHLITATGQRVTLRCSPRSGDLSVYWYQQSLDQGLQFLIQYYNGEERAKGNILERFSAQQFPDLHSELNLSSLELGDSALYFCASSPGQGMVNTEAFFGQGTRLTVV.

The rearrangement uses TRBV5-1 and TRBJ2-7; the match to TRBD1 covers 11 bases. Germline V CDR1 and CDR2: SGHRS, YFSETQ. Losses at the gene ends were 4 bases for V and 1 base for J; bases not matched to a gene: 4. The CDR3 loop spans 15 amino acids. CDR3 residues: CASSTGQGASYEQYF. The CDR3 coding sequence is TGCGCCAGCAGCACCGGACAGGGGGCATCCTACGAGCAGTACTTC.